The sequence of this TCR beta chain was determined in a study of T cell responses to AZD1222 COVID-19 vaccine. Broader study findings: Unmutated variant regions are reportedly targeted by nearly half of spike-specific TCRs. Most donors were white British and more were female, and clonal diversity was possibly underestimated. Seropositive AZD1222 recipients at baseline numbered only 6 or 7. The breadth and depth of Spike-specific TCRs increased once two AZD1222 doses had been given.

Concerning this clone itself: The antigen is unknown.

The germline gives CDR1 SNHLY, CDR2 FYNNEI. Trimming left V 10 bases short and J 8 bases short, with 21 bases between. This CDR3 has 14 amino acids. The repertoire was sequenced with immunoSEQ multiplex PCR; TCRdb's copy has only in-frame clones and lacks some. The table shows some 180,000 clones, with approximately 90% occurring only once. This material consisted of peripheral blood, taken 28 days after the second AZD1222 dose. This chain links TRBV2 with TRBJ2-1, with D maybe TRBD1 (6 bases). This receptor was taken from an adult who received the AZD1222 COVID-19 vaccine. The CDR3 DNA reads TGTGCCACGACCGGCGGCAGGGGAAGGGATGAGCAGTTCTTC. This translates into CATTGGRGRDEQFF. Full variable domain (outside the CDR3, taken from reference TRBV2 and TRBJ2-1): EPEVTQTPSHQVTQMGQEVILRCVPISNHLYFYWYRQILGQKVEFLVSFYNNEISEKSEIFDDQFSVERPDGSNFTLKIRSTKLEDSAMYFCATTGGRGRDEQFFGPGTRLTVL.